Listed below are T cell receptor beta chains from one sample, sequenced in a study of shared clonotypes between healthy human individuals. Clones were read by immunoSEQ multiplex PCR, and TCRdb kept only the in-frame ones, dropping some. In the table there are more than 550,000 clones, about 92% of which are singletons. The sample taken for sequencing was naive CD8+ T cells sorted from blood. Receptors were obtained from a man aged 25 to 40 in good health. Both conserved end residues are part of each CDR3.

>TRBV6-1|TRBJ1-1
CASNTRGAFF
>TRBV6-1|TRBJ2-1
CASSESVDNLYGEQFF
>TRBV7-9|TRBJ2-7
CASSFSGTYYEQYF
>TRBV5-1|TRBJ2-1
CASSLGGGLAYNEQFF
>TRBV7-8|TRBJ1-2
CASSPRGGGHGYTF
>TRBV11-2|TRBJ2-7
CASNDVGDRTYEQYF
>TRBV29-1|TRBJ2-1
CSAETSLYEQFF
>TRBV4-3|TRBJ2-2
CASSWGLAGWIGELFF
>TRBV7-9|TRBJ1-5
CASSSDPQPQHF
>TRBV7-9|TRBJ1-1
CASGKGGTEAFF
>TRBV5-6|TRBJ1-2
CASSLAAVDRGSGYTF
>TRBV27|TRBJ2-7
CASPYEQYF
>TRBV2|TRBJ2-7
CASSARGFYEQYF
>TRBV7-9|TRBJ2-2
CAGAWGTGELFF
>TRBV7-2|TRBJ2-1
CASSFPDRVANNEQFF
>TRBV11-2|TRBJ2-5
CASSLEGYGGWETQYF
>TRBV7-9|TRBJ2-1
CASSFPGWGGSYNEQFF
>TRBV20-1|TRBJ1-1
CSARTDTEAFF
>TRBV9|TRBJ2-1
CASSVVSRGWDEQFF
>TRBV7-9|TRBJ2-2
CASSSTKQNTGELFF
>TRBV7-9|TRBJ2-1
CASSVTGTIFPEQFF
>TRBV29-1|TRBJ2-3
CSPPGWGGASTDTQYF
>TRBV9|TRBJ1-2
CASSGGLALEANYGYTF
>TRBV7-9|TRBJ2-2
CASSFTPANTGELFF
>TRBV27|TRBJ2-3
CASSPLAIEAGTDTQYF
>TRBV7-8|TRBJ2-7
CASSPSGGGYEQYF
>TRBV4-2|TRBJ2-2
CASSQDLAGQMDTGELFF
>TRBV27|TRBJ2-3
CASKTLGGPSDTQYF
>TRBV6-1|TRBJ2-1
CASSEVGLNEQFF
>TRBV7-8|TRBJ2-3
CASSPPAGGQSDTQYF
>TRBV27|TRBJ2-7
CASGGGGYEQYF